Each of the 8 T cell receptor beta chains below was sequenced from the same sample in a study of T cells in Graves' hyperthyroidism and ophthalmopathy. From RNA transcripts, TCR beta CDR3 regions were amplified. TCR CDR3 regions were first amplified by RT-PCR with HTBI primers. MiXCR was run by TCRdb on the multiplex PCR reads, yielding one entry per CDR3 protein. This sample yields about 400,000 distinct CDR3 sequences, of which more than 13% are seen a single time; approximately 29% belongs to the top ten. Input material: blood. The receptor source for this set is a woman in her 30s with Graves' hyperthyroidism.

This clonotype has more than one count but fewer than ten. The CDR3 region is CASSPGLAGKVQFF. The CDR3 DNA follows: TGTGCCAGCAGTCCGGGACTAGCGGGAAAGGTGCAGTTCTTC. This rearrangement joins TRBV27 to TRBJ2-1, with 13 positions matching TRBD2. The J segment lost 12 bases and the V segment lost 5 bases, leaving 7 bases of the junction unmatched. The CDR3 spans 14 residues. The germline CDR1 and CDR2 sequences are MNHEY and SMNVEV (reference sequence).

The chain has TRBV18 and TRBJ2-5, with unresolved D. The CDR3 has 11 amino acids. CDR1 is KGHSH, CDR2 LQKENI, per germline. V gave up 2 bases and J gave up 6 bases, with 4 bases separating them. The CDR3 here is CASSPEQTQYF. The DNA of the CDR3 is TGTGCCAGCTCACCAGAACAGACCCAGTACTTC.

The rearrangement joins TRBV19 to TRBJ1-2; TRBD1 aligns across 9 bases. Germline V gives CDR1 LNHDA, CDR2 SQIVND (reference sequence). CDR3 length: 15 amino acids. V lost 7 bases, J lost 6 bases, and 12 bases stayed unmatched. The CDR3 sequence is CASTLSGTGYDGYTF. CDR3 DNA: TGTGCCAGTACCTTATCCGGGACAGGGTATGATGGCTACACCTTC.

The rearrangement uses TRBV6-1 and TRBJ2-7; D ambiguous. Germline V gene lookup returns CDR1 MNHNS and CDR2 SASEGT. V shed 5 bases and J shed 0 bases, with 14 bases lying between them. The CDR3 loop spans 15 amino acids. The CDR3 bases are TGTGCCAGCAGTTCTGACTGGGGTAGCTCCTACGAGCAGTACTTC. As protein: CASSSDWGSSYEQYF.

The DNA for the CDR3 is TGTGCCATCAGTGAGTTTCCCGCGGACGAATCCTATAATTCACCCCTCCACTTT. Protein sequence: CAISEFPADESYNSPLHF. The chain couples TRBV10-3 to TRBJ1-6, with D unresolved. CDR1 and CDR2 from the germline V gene are ENHRY and SYGVKD. The CDR3 extends over 18 amino acids. V shed 1 base and J shed 1 base, with 14 bases lying between them.

The sample holds many counts of this clonotype. V gene TRBV2 combines with J gene TRBJ2-3, with 13 bases that match TRBD2. The CDR3 extends over 18 amino acids. Germline V CDR1 and CDR2: SNHLY, FYNNEI. V shed 3 bases and J 0 bases; nucleotides not matched to a gene: 6. The CDR3 here is CASSEGLAGPASTDTQYF. DNA for the CDR3: TGTGCCAGCAGTGAGGGACTAGCGGGACCCGCTAGCACAGATACGCAGTATTTT.

The count of this clonotype is one. DNA of the CDR3: TGTGCCAGCAGCTTAGCTACTAGCTTGTGGGAGACCCAGTACTTC. Its protein is CASSLATSLWETQYF. J is TRBJ2-5 and V is TRBV7-2; tentative D call: TRBD2 (6 bases). V shed 0 bases and J shed 5 bases, with 13 bases lying between them. CDR1 is SGHTA and CDR2 is FQGNSA in the germline V gene. This CDR3 comprises 15 residues.

This clonotype appeared many times. The genes are TRBV28 and TRBJ1-2; D is uncertain. The V gene lost 2 bases and the J gene lost 8 bases, with 9 bases spanning the gap. The CDR3 totals 12 residues. Germline assignment: CDR1 MDHEN and CDR2 SYDVKM. The CDR3 nucleotides read TGTGCCAGCAGTTTACAGACCGGGGGCTACACCTTC. Translating it yields CASSLQTGGYTF.